This T cell receptor beta chain was found in a study of blood T cell repertoires in COVID-19. Across the whole study: T cells, B-cell-depleted T cells, or PBMCs supplied cDNA or gDNA.

Original processing notes: Amplification from reference gene primers served as the basis for estimated nucleated cell counts. Profiled with immunoSEQ multiplex PCR; TCRdb holds only in-frame clones, not every one. The V and J calls and clone size were taken over from that table, and D and trimming were inferred from the DNA. Here the sample spans about 190,000 clones, roughly nine tenths being singletons. Between the trimmed V and J ends, which lost 3 bases and 5 bases, there was a span of 7 bases. Per the germline V gene, CDR1 is DFQATT and CDR2 is SNEGSKA (reference sequence). The CDR3 has 11 residues.

The chain links TRBV20-1 to TRBJ2-5; D remains ambiguous. The specimen was peripheral blood. This clonotype was obtained from a man between 70 and 80 years old with active or convalescent COVID-19. CDR3 amino acids: CSASLLETQYF. The CDR3 nucleotides read TGCAGTGCTAGCTTACTTGAGACCCAGTACTTC.